This T cell receptor beta chain was observed in a study of CD8+CD57+ T cells in acquired aplastic anemia. Study-wide context: Sorted CD4+ and CD8+ cells gave an average of about 3.4 ug of DNA.

According to the study, genomic DNA was the template for TCR beta VDJ and CDR3 profiling. One entry per CDR3 protein, called by TCRdb with MiXCR from the reads. The data show about 290,000 distinct CDR3 sequences, 50% to 65% seen once. The germline V gene encodes CDR1 SNHLY and CDR2 FYNNEI. The germline V and J ends were trimmed by 2 bases and 5 bases, with 8 bases remaining between them. The CDR3 spans 13 residues. Previously, flow cytometry had revealed CD8+CD57+ cell expansion in the patients chosen for sequencing. The patients all had a severe acquired aplastic anemia diagnosis. Untreated patients provided the blood samples, with no therapy given before sampling. Study-wide points: Common to patients and controls were 25 to 30 CD8+ CDR3 sequences.

Concerning this clonotype: The antigen remains undetermined.

This chain connects TRBV2 to TRBJ2-3; D is unresolved. What was sequenced was sorted CD4+, CD8+, or CD8+CD57+ T cells (not recorded which) from PBMCs. The TCR originated in a human donor with aplastic anemia. CDR3 DNA sequence: TGTGCCAGCAGTGAAAGGGCAGGAGATACGCAGTATTTT. This encodes CASSERAGDTQYF.